The clone carrying this T cell receptor (beta chain) was recorded a few times. Its antigen is still unknown. This sample stems from a study of beta chain features in type 1 diabetes. Study-level findings and limits: All four CD4+ subsets of Type 1 diabetes patients contained TCRB CDR3s that were moderately but significantly shorter.

Since all of the isolated RNA was reverse transcribed, expressed TCRB transcripts were what got sequenced. Using immunoSEQ multiplex PCR, the repertoire was profiled, and TCRdb retains in-frame clones only, with some absent. The table lists around 710,000 clones, over 10% of them singletons. The germline V and J ends were trimmed by 6 bases and 6 bases, with 11 bases remaining between them. The germline CDR1 and CDR2 sequences are KGHSH and LQKENI. The CDR3 is made up of 12 amino acids. CD45RO/CCR7/CD25/CD127/CD95/CD27 staining was used to isolate CD4+ naive, central memory, regulatory and stem cell-like memory cells by sorting.

The TCR sequence derives from a man aged 30-40 years with type 1 diabetes. The sample taken for sequencing was naive CD4+ T cells from blood. This chain joins TRBV18 and TRBJ1-2; D call uncertain. The CDR3 DNA sequence: TGTGCCAGCTCCCCCTCTGGCGATGGCTACACCTTC. Its translation: CASSPSGDGYTF.